Shown below are 10 T cell receptor beta chains from a single sample sequenced in a study of shared clonotypes between healthy human individuals. Only in-frame clones appear in the TCRdb table, and some are missing; sequencing was by immunoSEQ multiplex PCR. The profile shows 170,000 or so clones, 60% to 75% of them singletons. Material: memory CD4+ T cells sorted from blood. The subset: CD45RA-negative fraction. The receptors here all came from a young man in good health.

The genes are TRBV6-5 and TRBJ2-7, with D tentatively TRBD2 (6 bases). The CDR3 totals 13 residues. Trimming shortened V by 5 bases and J by 2 bases, and 10 bases separated the two germline ends. In germline, CDR1 is MNHEY, CDR2 SVGAGI. CDR3: CASSLSGAYEQYF. As DNA, the CDR3 is TGTGCCAGCAGTCTTAGCGGAGCCTACGAGCAGTACTTC.

Ten or more counts support this clone. V is TRBV7-8 and J is TRBJ1-4; no clear D. The CDR3 length is 17 residues. Germline V gene lookup returns CDR1 SGHVS and CDR2 FQNEAQ. V gave up 3 bases and J gave up 4 bases, with 18 bases separating them. The CDR3 loop reads CASSFFWGAAGNEKLFF. CDR3 DNA: TGTGCCAGCAGCTTTTTTTGGGGAGCTGCGGGTAATGAAAAACTGTTTTTT.

This clone was counted a single time. V usage is TRBV7-2 and J usage is TRBJ2-2; maybe TRBD2 (5 bases). This CDR3 is built from 15 residues. The V end lost 6 bases, the J end lost 2 bases, and 13 bases lay between the germline ends. Germline loops: CDR1 SGHTA, CDR2 FQGNSA. CDR3 in amino acids: CASRPALGNTGELFF. The CDR3, as DNA: TGTGCCAGCAGGCCGGCACTAGGTAACACCGGGGAGCTGTTTTTT.

The chain has TRBV6-1 and TRBJ1-1; D might be TRBD1 (6 bases). Germline CDR1 and CDR2: MNHNS and SASEGT. Trimming stripped 2 bases from V and 11 bases from J, with 18 bases between. The CDR3 runs 14 residues. This CDR3 is CASSESGAGVRAFF. As DNA, the CDR3 is TGTGCCAGCAGTGAATCCGGGGCAGGGGTGCGTGCTTTCTTT.

The chain carries TRBV5-1 and TRBJ2-5; 9 bases align to TRBD1. Losses at the gene ends were 0 bases for V and 5 bases for J; bases not matched to a gene: 5. This CDR3 contains 15 residues. The germline gives CDR1 SGHRS, CDR2 YFSETQ. The DNA of the CDR3 is TGCGCCAGCAGCTTGGGGGACAGGGTAGGGGAGACCCAGTACTTC. This gives the protein CASSLGDRVGETQYF.

This clone was seen repeatedly, ten times or more. The chain combines TRBV13 with TRBJ2-5; TRBD2 agrees at 7 bases. V dropped 6 bases and J dropped 2; count of bases not matched to a gene: 15. The CDR3 covers 17 residues. Germline V gene data show CDR1 as PRHDT and CDR2 as FYEKMQ (reference sequence). CDR3 sequence: CASRILGSAGTQETQYF. For the CDR3, the DNA is TGTGCCAGCAGGATACTTGGTTCAGCGGGGACGCAAGAGACCCAGTACTTC.

This clone occurred a few times. The chain is built from TRBV7-2 and TRBJ1-2; D uncertain. The CDR3 is 14 amino acids. The germline CDR1 and CDR2 sequences are SGHTA and FQGNSA. The V and J ends lost 1 base and 3 bases respectively, with 9 bases between them. DNA of the CDR3: TGTGCCAGCAGCTTAGACCGATGGGACTATGGCTACACCTTC. It specifies CASSLDRWDYGYTF.

This sequence joins TRBV5-1 and TRBJ2-3; 13 bases are a match to TRBD2. CDR3 length: 17 amino acids. Germline CDR1 is SGHRS and CDR2 is YFSETQ. Trimming took 4 bases from V and 1 from J; bases not matched to a gene: 6. This CDR3 reads CASSTGTSGIGTDTQYF. DNA for the CDR3: TGCGCCAGCAGCACCGGGACTAGCGGGATCGGCACAGATACGCAGTATTTT.

The genes are TRBV10-3 and TRBJ1-5, with D perhaps TRBD1 (6 bases). This CDR3 is 14 amino acids long. Germline V CDR1 and CDR2: ENHRY, SYGVKD. V lost 11 bases and J lost 1, with 15 bases in between. The CDR3 protein is CASNRDGSNQPQHF. DNA of the CDR3: TGTGCCTCAAACAGGGACGGGAGCAATCAGCCCCAGCATTTT.

This chain joins TRBV7-6 and TRBJ2-1; D may be TRBD2 (5 bases). This CDR3 region has 14 residues. Germline V gives CDR1 SGHVS, CDR2 FNYEAQ. Trimming removed 3 bases at V and 5 bases at J, with 11 bases between. CDR3: CASSFMLANNEQFF. Here the CDR3 DNA reads TGTGCCAGCAGCTTTATGCTAGCTAACAATGAGCAGTTCTTC.